A selection of T cell receptor beta chains follows, all from one sample in a study of T cell repertoires in cytomegalovirus infection. TCRdb itself ran the reads through MiXCR, one entry per CDR3 protein. The sample includes roughly 120,000 distinct CDR3 sequences, around 32% of them seen just once. These TCRs are of unknown antigen specificity. The sample here was CD8+ T cells from cultured PBMCs, taken from culture after CMV antigen stimulation. Receptors were obtained from a human donor in good health (CMV status not recorded). Some clones in this sample may be carry-over from other donors' samples. The CDR3 runs from the conserved cysteine through the conserved F or W. A D gene is named only where the DNA matches it firmly. A row's size may be missing; if present it is once, few, many or a size class.

j_gene,v_gene,abundance,d_gene,len,CDR3nt,CDR3aa
TRBJ1-1,TRBV7-6,many,NA,13,TGTGCCAGCAGCTTGTCACAAAACACTGAAGCTTTCTTT,CASSLSQNTEAFF
TRBJ2-7,TRBV7-2,NA,NA,14,TGTGCCAGCAGCTTCCCGGGACCCTCCTACGAGCAGTACTTC,CASSFPGPSYEQYF
TRBJ1-4,TRBV7-8,NA,NA,14,TGTGCCAGCACCCTAGGACAGACTAATGAAAAACTGTTTTTT,CASTLGQTNEKLFF
TRBJ1-5,TRBV7-9,many,NA,14,TGTGCCAGCAGCTTAGACTATAGCAATCAGCCCCAGCATTTT,CASSLDYSNQPQHF
TRBJ2-3,TRBV5-5,few,NA,14,TGTGCCAGCAGCTTCGGCGGGGGCTCAGATACGCAGTATTTT,CASSFGGGSDTQYF
TRBJ2-7,TRBV7-2,NA,NA,17,TGTGCCAGCAGCTCGAGCCTTGTGACGAGTGGAGGGTACGAGCAGTACTTC,CASSSSLVTSGGYEQYF
TRBJ1-1,TRBV27,NA,TRBD1,14,TGTGCCAGCAGTTTTTACACAGGGGGGGCTGAAGCTTTCTTT,CASSFYTGGAEAFF
TRBJ1-1,TRBV6-2/TRBV6-3,few,TRBD1,13,TGTGCCAGCAACATACAGGGGTCCGCTCGGGCTTTCTTT,CASNIQGSARAFF
TRBJ2-5,TRBV28,NA,TRBD1,15,TGTGCCAGCAGTTTTGGGGGGACAGGGTTGAAGACCCAGTACTTC,CASSFGGTGLKTQYF
TRBJ2-4,TRBV2,many,TRBD1,16,TGTGCCAGCAGGGGGGACAGGGGGGAGGATTGGAACATTCAGTACTTC,CASRGDRGEDWNIQYF
TRBJ2-4,TRBV7-2,NA,TRBD1,16,TGTGCCAGCAGCTCCACATGGGACAGGGATGTGTACATTCAGTACTTC,CASSSTWDRDVYIQYF
TRBJ2-1,TRBV7-2,many,NA,13,TGTGCCAGCAGCTTGGGGTTAGACAATGAGCAGTTCTTC,CASSLGLDNEQFF
TRBJ1-2,TRBV28,NA,NA,15,TGTGCCAGCAGCCTTACAGGTCCCTCGGGTGAGGGCTACACCTTC,CASSLTGPSGEGYTF
TRBJ2-1,TRBV2,NA,NA,13,TGTGCCAGCAAACAGGGTCCAAACAATGAGCAGTTCTTC,CASKQGPNNEQFF
TRBJ2-7,TRBV3-1,NA,NA,14,TGTGCCAGCAGCCAAGCTAACAGAATTTACGAGCAGTACTTC,CASSQANRIYEQYF
TRBJ2-7,TRBV7-8,few,NA,13,TGTGCCAGCAGCTTAGATCCAGCCTACGAGCAGTACTTC,CASSLDPAYEQYF
TRBJ2-1,TRBV7-2,many,NA,11,TGTGCCAGCAGCCTCCGTAATGAGCAGTTCTTC,CASSLRNEQFF
TRBJ2-3,TRBV12-5,few,NA,16,TGTGCTAGTGGCCCTCCAACCGGGACTCCGGGCAATACGCAGTATTTT,CASGPPTGTPGNTQYF
TRBJ2-3,TRBV7-9,NA,TRBD1,14,TGTGCCAGCAGCATCGGACAGGGTCCCCATACGCAGTATTTT,CASSIGQGPHTQYF
TRBJ2-3,TRBV20-1,NA,TRBD2,12,TGCAGTACAAGCGGGGAGGGGGATACGCAGTATTTT,CSTSGEGDTQYF
TRBJ1-1,TRBV10-3,NA,NA,14,TGTGCCACCGACTCGGACAAATTGAACACTGAAGCTTTCTTT,CATDSDKLNTEAFF
TRBJ2-7,TRBV7-9,NA,NA,13,TGTGCCAGCAGCTCGGACGGGGCCTACGAGCAGTACTTC,CASSSDGAYEQYF
TRBJ2-3,TRBV4-1,few,NA,14,TGCGCCAGCAGCCAAGGAGAACTCACAGATACGCAGTATTTT,CASSQGELTDTQYF
TRBJ1-3,TRBV27,NA,NA,17,TGTGCCAGCAGTCCTAATTTGGGATATGGGACCGGAAACACCATATATTTT,CASSPNLGYGTGNTIYF
TRBJ2-7,TRBV7-2,many,NA,11,TGTGCCAGCAGCTTAGGTCTCGAGCAGTACTTC,CASSLGLEQYF
TRBJ1-3,TRBV28,NA,NA,18,TGTGCCAGCAGCCAAACAGGACCCTGGGGGGCTTCTGGAAACACCATATATTTT,CASSQTGPWGASGNTIYF
TRBJ2-1,TRBV4-3,NA,TRBD1,15,TGCGCCAGCAGCCTGGACAGGTCACCCTACAATGAGCAGTTCTTC,CASSLDRSPYNEQFF
TRBJ1-5,TRBV7-2,many,NA,16,TGTGCCAGCAGCTTAGCGCACGGTGGGTGGGGTCAGCCCCAGCATTTT,CASSLAHGGWGQPQHF
TRBJ1-2,TRBV7-4,NA,NA,16,TGTGCCAGCAGCTTAACCGTCGAAATTCGAACTTCCAACTACACCTTC,CASSLTVEIRTSNYTF
TRBJ1-4,TRBV28,NA,NA,15,TGTGCCAGCAGTTTCCAAGGGAGAACTAATGAAAAACTGTTTTTT,CASSFQGRTNEKLFF
TRBJ2-5,TRBV27,once,TRBD2,12,TGTGCCAGCAGTCGGGGGGGAGAGACCCAGTACTTC,CASSRGGETQYF
TRBJ2-3,TRBV11-1,few,NA,16,TGTGCCAGCAGCTTAGTAGACAGGTCCCGCACAGATACGCAGTATTTT,CASSLVDRSRTDTQYF
TRBJ2-7,TRBV28,NA,NA,13,TGTGCCAGCCTCCGGGACTTATCCTACGAGCAGTACTTC,CASLRDLSYEQYF
TRBJ1-5,TRBV7-2,many,NA,15,TGTGCCAGCAGCTTAGTTCCCGGTAGCAATCAGCCCCAGCATTTT,CASSLVPGSNQPQHF
TRBJ2-1,TRBV5-4,NA,NA,14,TGTGCCAGCAGTCTGGGGTGGTCCTACAATGAGCAGTTCTTC,CASSLGWSYNEQFF
TRBJ2-7,TRBV7-2,many,TRBD2,17,TGTGCCAGCAGCCAACGGACTAGCGGGTGGGGATCCTACGAGCAGTACTTC,CASSQRTSGWGSYEQYF
TRBJ1-2,TRBV7-8,many,TRBD1,14,TGTGCCAGCAGCCCCGGGGACAGGGCTGATGGCTACACCTTC,CASSPGDRADGYTF
TRBJ1-5,TRBV28,few,NA,17,TGTGCCAGCAGCCTTAACTTAAGCCCATTGAGCAATCAGCCCCAGCATTTT,CASSLNLSPLSNQPQHF
TRBJ2-1,TRBV7-9,NA,NA,11,TGTGTCAGCAGCCGCAGTGATGAGCAGTTCTTC,CVSSRSDEQFF
TRBJ2-7,TRBV7-2,many,TRBD1,14,TGTGCCAGCAGCCAAAGACAGGGGCCCTACGAGCAGTACTTC,CASSQRQGPYEQYF
TRBJ2-5,TRBV7-6,NA,TRBD2,16,TGTGCCAGCAGCTTAACTAGCGGGGGCTCCCAAGAGACCCAGTACTTC,CASSLTSGGSQETQYF
TRBJ2-1,TRBV20-1,NA,NA,12,TGCAGTGCTAGAGATGATACGCATGAGCAGTTCTTC,CSARDDTHEQFF
TRBJ2-5,TRBV5-4,NA,TRBD1,19,TGTGCCAGCAGCTTGTTTCCAAACAGAGACAGGGCTAACCAAGAGACCCAGTACTTC,CASSLFPNRDRANQETQYF
TRBJ1-2,TRBV12-3/TRBV12-4,NA,NA,13,TGTGCCAGCAGTTTTCTGGCAGGGGAAGGCTACACCTTC,CASSFLAGEGYTF
TRBJ1-4,TRBV20-1,many,TRBD1,16,TGCAGTGCAAAAACAAAAGACGGGACAGTCAATGAAAAACTGTTTTTT,CSAKTKDGTVNEKLFF
TRBJ1-1,TRBV20-1,NA,NA,11,TGCAGTGCCCCGGAGAACACTGAAGCTTTCTTT,CSAPENTEAFF
TRBJ1-2,TRBV7-2,few,NA,16,TGTGCCAGCAGCCCAATCGGGCCCCCACCTAACTATGGCTACACCTTC,CASSPIGPPPNYGYTF
TRBJ2-7,TRBV5-6,NA,NA,14,TGTGCCAGCAGCTTGTCGGGGGCAGGCTACGAGCAGTACTTC,CASSLSGAGYEQYF